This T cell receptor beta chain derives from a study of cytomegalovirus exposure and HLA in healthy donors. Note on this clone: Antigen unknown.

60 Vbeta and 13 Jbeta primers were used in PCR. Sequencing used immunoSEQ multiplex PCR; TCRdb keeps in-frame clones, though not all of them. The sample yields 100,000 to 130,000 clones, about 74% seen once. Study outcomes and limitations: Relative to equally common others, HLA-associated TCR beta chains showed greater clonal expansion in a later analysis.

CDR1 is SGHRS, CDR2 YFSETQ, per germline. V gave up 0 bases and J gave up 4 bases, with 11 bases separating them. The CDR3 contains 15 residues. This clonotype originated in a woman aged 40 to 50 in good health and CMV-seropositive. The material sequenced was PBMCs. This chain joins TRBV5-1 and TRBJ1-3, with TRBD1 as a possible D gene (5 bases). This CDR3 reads CASSLEQGRGNTIYF. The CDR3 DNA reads TGCGCCAGCAGCTTGGAGCAGGGTCGCGGAAACACCATATATTTT.